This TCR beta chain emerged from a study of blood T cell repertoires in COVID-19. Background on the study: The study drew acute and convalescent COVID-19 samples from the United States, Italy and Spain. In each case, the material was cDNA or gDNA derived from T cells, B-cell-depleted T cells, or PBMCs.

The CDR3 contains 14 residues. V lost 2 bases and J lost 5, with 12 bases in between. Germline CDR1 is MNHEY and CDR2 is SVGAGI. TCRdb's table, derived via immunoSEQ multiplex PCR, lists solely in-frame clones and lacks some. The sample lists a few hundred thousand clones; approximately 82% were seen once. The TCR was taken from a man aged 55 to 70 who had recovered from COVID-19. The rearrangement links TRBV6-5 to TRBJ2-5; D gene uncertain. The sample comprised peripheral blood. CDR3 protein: CASSYATGRETQYF. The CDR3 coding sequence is TGTGCCAGCAGTTACGCCACGGGTCGGGAGACCCAGTACTTC.